The 24 T cell receptor beta chains below were found in one sample sequenced in a study of sequential checkpoint blockade in melanoma. Regarding treatment: randomized to nivolumab then ipilimumab (arm A) or the reverse (arm B). Repertoires were generated with immunoSEQ multiplex PCR, while TCRdb's copy carries only in-frame clones and drops some. Of some 10,000 clones listed, approximately 81% were seen once; the top ten hold around 18%. The sample consisted of CD8+ T cells sorted from blood (inferred from file names), taken from a patient given nivolumab and ipilimumab in sequence. These receptors originate from a human donor with melanoma.

The rearrangement links TRBV6-5 to TRBJ1-6, with D unclear. The CDR3 sequence is 12 residues long. The germline gives CDR1 MNHEY, CDR2 SVGAGI. The V end was cut by 6 bases, the J end by 9 bases, with 9 bases between. In DNA, the CDR3 is TGTGCCAGCAGGGAGGATCTTTCACCCCTCCACTTT. Its protein is CASREDLSPLHF.

This clone was detected a few times. This chain's CDR3 is CASSLGVGPNTGELFF. CDR3 coding DNA: TGTGCCAGCAGCTTAGGTGTGGGGCCGAACACCGGGGAGCTGTTTTTT. This sequence joins TRBV7-6 and TRBJ2-2; D possibly corresponds to TRBD1 (5 bases). Germline V lookup: CDR1 SGHVS, CDR2 FNYEAQ. The CDR3 contains 16 residues. Trimming took off 1 base at V and 0 bases at J, with 9 bases between the two ends.

A few counts support this clone. The CDR3: CASSGTAGYHEQYF. The CDR3 nucleotides read TGTGCCAGCAGCGGTACGGCAGGGTACCACGAGCAGTACTTC. The genes are TRBV7-9 and TRBJ2-7, with a tentative D call TRBD1 (5 bases). Germline values: CDR1 SEHNR, CDR2 FQNEAQ (reference sequence). Trimming cost V 5 bases and J 5 bases, with 16 bases left between them. The CDR3 is 14 amino acids.

The V gene is TRBV6-1, the J gene TRBJ1-2; D gene ambiguous. The CDR3 sequence is 14 residues long. V was pared by 6 bases and J by 4 bases, with 15 bases between. The V gene's germline CDR1 is MNHNS and CDR2 SASEGT. The CDR3: CASSLREGPYGYTF. CDR3 sequence (DNA): TGTGCCAGCAGCCTTCGCGAGGGTCCCTATGGCTACACCTTC.

The chain recombines TRBV7-2 with TRBJ2-3; 8 bases align to TRBD2. The CDR3 consists of 15 residues. V lost 3 bases to trimming and J lost 5 bases; unmatched junction nucleotides: 7. CDR1 and CDR2 from the germline V gene are SGHTA and FQGNSA. The CDR3 sequence is CASSLTSGGGDTQYF. The CDR3 bases are TGTGCCAGCAGCTTGACAAGCGGGGGAGGAGATACGCAGTATTTT. The full variable domain, in which reference TRBV7-2 and TRBJ2-3 provide the parts outside the CDR3, is GAGVSQSPSNKVTEKGKDVELRCDPISGHTALYWYRQSLGQGLEFLIYFQGNSAPDKSGLPSDRFSAERTGGSVSTLTIQRTQQEDSAVYLCASSLTSGGGDTQYFGPGTRLTVL.

The genes are TRBV4-3 and TRBJ2-7, with TRBD2 matching 8 bases. Germline V gene lookup returns CDR1 LGHNA and CDR2 YSLEER. CDR3 length equals 15 residues. V shed 1 base, J shed 5 bases, and the junction held 7 bases outside the gene matches. CDR3 nucleotides: TGCGCCAGCAGCCAAGGGGGACTAGATCTCGACGAGCAGTACTTC. This codes for CASSQGGLDLDEQYF.

CDR3 in amino acids: CAWSSAGHTDTQYF. The CDR3 coding sequence is TGTGCCTGGTCCTCAGCGGGGCACACAGATACGCAGTATTTT. The rearrangement links TRBV30 to TRBJ2-3, with 7 positions matching TRBD2. Germline V gene sequence: CDR1 GTSNPN, CDR2 SVGIG (reference sequence). The V and J ends lost 5 bases and 2 bases, in that order; junction bases with no gene match: 7. The CDR3 is made up of 14 amino acids.

The chain combines TRBV6-5 with TRBJ2-7; TRBD1 is a possible D gene (5 bases). Trimming cost V 6 bases and J 6 bases, with 12 bases left between them. CDR1 is MNHEY, CDR2 SVGAGI, per germline. This CDR3 comprises 12 residues. The CDR3 DNA is TGTGCCAGCAGAATCCAGGGTTTCGAGCAGTACTTC. Its protein is CASRIQGFEQYF.

The table lists this clone with a few counts. V and J are TRBV10-2 and TRBJ2-7; TRBD2 is a possible D gene (5 bases). This CDR3 is built from 14 residues. V was trimmed by 0 bases and J by 3 bases, leaving 9 bases between them. Germline-derived CDR1 and CDR2 are WSHSY and SAAADI. For the CDR3, the DNA is TGCGCCAGCAGTGAGTCAAACGGAGGCTACGAGCAGTACTTC. Its protein is CASSESNGGYEQYF.

This chain uses TRBV7-8 with TRBJ2-1; 7 nucleotides match TRBD2. V shed 1 base, J shed 8 bases, and the junction held 8 bases outside the gene matches. The CDR3 has 15 residues. In germline, CDR1 is SGHVS, CDR2 FQNEAQ. The CDR3: CASSLGPGRTYEQFF. The CDR3 DNA reads as TGTGCCAGCAGCTTAGGACCCGGGAGGACGTATGAGCAGTTCTTC.

This chain uses TRBV7-2 with TRBJ1-5; D is undetermined. This CDR3 contains 13 residues. V was cut by 7 bases and J by 7 bases, with 14 bases left in between. Germline assignment: CDR1 SGHTA and CDR2 FQGNSA. The CDR3: CASTSSGWQPQHF. CDR3 sequence (DNA): TGTGCCAGCACATCGTCGGGGTGGCAGCCCCAGCATTTT.

This clone appeared once. The rearrangement links TRBV18 to TRBJ2-7; the match to TRBD2 covers 7 bases. This CDR3 comprises 13 residues. Germline lookup yields CDR1 KGHSH and CDR2 LQKENI. Trimming at V came to 8 bases and at J to 4 bases, leaving 8 bases not matched to a gene. The CDR3 loop is CASGVGGVYEQYF. DNA of the CDR3: TGTGCCAGCGGCGTGGGGGGGGTGTACGAGCAGTACTTC.

This chain links TRBV6-1 with TRBJ2-6, with D possibly matching TRBD2 (5 bases). The CDR3 runs to 15 residues. The germline gives CDR1 MNHNS, CDR2 SASEGT. Between the trimmed V and J ends, which lost 6 bases and 0 bases, there was a span of 9 bases. CDR3 amino acids: CASRAESSGANVLTF. In DNA, the CDR3 is TGTGCCAGCAGAGCGGAATCCTCTGGGGCCAACGTCCTGACTTTC.

This sequence joins TRBV19 and TRBJ2-1, with 8 bases identical to TRBD1. V was pared by 6 bases and J by 1 base, with 2 bases of the junction left unmatched. Germline V gene sequence: CDR1 LNHDA, CDR2 SQIVND (reference sequence). This CDR3 is 14 amino acids long. CDR3 nucleotides: TGTGCCAGTAGCCGACAGGGGTCCTACAATGAGCAGTTCTTC. This encodes CASSRQGSYNEQFF.

The rearrangement joins TRBV29-1 to TRBJ2-7; TRBD2 matches at 10 bases. CDR1 and CDR2 (germline): SQVTM, ANQGSEA. The CDR3 spans 12 residues. The V segment lost 5 bases and the J segment 4 bases; nucleotides outside the gene matches: 2. CDR3: CSVLAGVYEQYF. The CDR3 DNA reads TGCAGCGTTCTAGCGGGAGTTTACGAGCAGTACTTC.

The rearrangement links TRBV13 to TRBJ1-4, with 10 bases lining up with TRBD1. Losses at the gene ends were 5 bases for V and 4 bases for J; bases not matched to a gene: 4. The germline V gene has CDR1 PRHDT and CDR2 FYEKMQ (reference sequence). The CDR3 is 15 amino acids. CDR3 sequence reads: CASSPWDRGNEKLFF. The CDR3, as DNA: TGTGCCAGCAGCCCATGGGACAGGGGTAATGAAAAACTGTTTTTT.

This clone showed up just once. DNA for the CDR3: TGCGCCAGCAGTGGGACTAGCGGGGCCGGGTGGGCCCAGTACTTC. Translating it yields CASSGTSGAGWAQYF. The chain is built from TRBV10-2 and TRBJ2-5; 12 bases are shared with TRBD2. CDR3 length: 15 residues. With V trimmed by 4 bases and J by 9 bases, 9 bases remained unmatched. CDR1 and CDR2 (germline): WSHSY, SAAADI.

The rearrangement joins TRBV14 to TRBJ2-1; 8 bases map to TRBD2. J lost 1 base, V lost 4 bases, and 3 bases had no gene match. Germline-derived CDR1 and CDR2 are SGHDN and FVKESK. The CDR3 sequence is 15 residues long. Here the CDR3 reads CASSPSGRSYNEQFF. The CDR3 coding sequence is TGTGCCAGCAGCCCGAGCGGGAGATCCTACAATGAGCAGTTCTTC.

This clone is large within its sample. This chain joins TRBV27 and TRBJ2-7; 7 nucleotides match TRBD1. The CDR3 is 15 residues long. V trimming: 4 bases; J trimming: 6 bases; junction bases outside the gene matches: 12. CDR1 MNHEY and CDR2 SMNVEV come from the germline V gene (reference sequence). This chain's CDR3 is CASSSGTALRAEQYF. The CDR3 DNA reads TGTGCCAGCAGTTCCGGGACAGCCCTAAGGGCCGAGCAGTACTTC.

The chain joins TRBV6-4 to TRBJ2-1; 8 bases are shared with TRBD2. The CDR3 is made up of 15 amino acids. Looked up from germline, CDR1 is MRHNA and CDR2 is SNTAGT. Germline trimming cut 3 bases from V and 7 bases from J; bases unmatched to any gene: 8. The CDR3 loop reads CASSERGGFGNEQFF. For the CDR3, the DNA is TGTGCCAGCAGTGAGCGCGGGGGGTTTGGAAATGAGCAGTTCTTC.

The chain joins TRBV28 to TRBJ2-5; D perhaps matches TRBD1 (6 bases). The germline CDR1 and CDR2 sequences are MDHEN and SYDVKM. The CDR3 totals 15 residues. V dropped 6 bases and J dropped 7 bases, with 21 bases sitting between them. The CDR3 loop reads CASSLNRATLGTQYF. The CDR3 bases are TGTGCCAGCAGCCTTAACAGGGCCACCCTAGGGACCCAGTACTTC.

V and J are TRBV18 and TRBJ2-5; D possibly corresponds to TRBD2 (5 bases). The CDR3 covers 15 residues. Trimming took off 6 bases at V and 0 bases at J, with 14 bases between the two ends. Germline V CDR1 and CDR2: KGHSH, LQKENI. The CDR3 loop reads CASSSGGGYQETQYF. The CDR3 DNA reads TGTGCCAGCTCCTCAGGTGGCGGGTACCAAGAGACCCAGTACTTC.

The chain has TRBV6-6 and TRBJ1-5; D unclear. Trimming pared 4 bases from V and 12 bases from J, leaving 7 bases between. Germline CDR1 reads MNHNY; CDR2 reads SVGAGI (reference sequence). The CDR3 contains 10 residues. The CDR3 coding sequence is TGTGCCAGCAGTTCACAAGTCCAGCATTTT. Translated, it gives CASSSQVQHF.

The J gene is TRBJ2-7, the V gene TRBV27; TRBD2 matches at 7 bases. Germline CDR1 and CDR2: MNHEY and SMNVEV (reference sequence). CDR3 length: 15 amino acids. V was clipped by 1 base and J by 2 bases; unmatched bases: 5. DNA for the CDR3: TGTGCCAGCAGTTTATTCGGGGGGATACCCTACGAGCAGTACTTC. It specifies CASSLFGGIPYEQYF.